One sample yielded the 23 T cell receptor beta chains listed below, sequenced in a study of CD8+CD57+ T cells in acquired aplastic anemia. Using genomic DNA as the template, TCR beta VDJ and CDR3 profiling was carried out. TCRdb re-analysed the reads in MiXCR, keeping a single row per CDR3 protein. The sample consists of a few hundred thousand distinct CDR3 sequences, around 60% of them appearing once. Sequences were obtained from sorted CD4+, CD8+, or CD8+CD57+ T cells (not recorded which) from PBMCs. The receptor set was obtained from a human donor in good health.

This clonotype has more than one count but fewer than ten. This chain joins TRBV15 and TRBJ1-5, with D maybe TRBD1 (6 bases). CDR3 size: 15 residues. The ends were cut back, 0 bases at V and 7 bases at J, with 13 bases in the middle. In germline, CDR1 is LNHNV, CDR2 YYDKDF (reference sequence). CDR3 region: CATSRDLTGSQPQHF. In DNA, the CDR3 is TGTGCCACCAGCAGAGATCTTACAGGGAGCCAGCCCCAGCATTTT.

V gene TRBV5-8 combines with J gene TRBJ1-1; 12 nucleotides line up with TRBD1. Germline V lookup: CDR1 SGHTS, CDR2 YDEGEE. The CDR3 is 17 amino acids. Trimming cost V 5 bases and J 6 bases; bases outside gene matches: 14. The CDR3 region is CASRRLGPGQGAAEAFF. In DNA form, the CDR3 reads TGTGCCAGCAGACGATTGGGCCCGGGACAGGGGGCCGCTGAAGCTTTCTTT. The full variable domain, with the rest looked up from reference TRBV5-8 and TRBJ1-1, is EAGVTQSPTHLIKTRGQQATLRCSPISGHTSVYWYQQALGLGLQFLLWYDEGEERNRGNFPPRFSGRQFPNYSSELNVNALELEDSALYLCASRRLGPGQGAAEAFFGQGTRLTVV.

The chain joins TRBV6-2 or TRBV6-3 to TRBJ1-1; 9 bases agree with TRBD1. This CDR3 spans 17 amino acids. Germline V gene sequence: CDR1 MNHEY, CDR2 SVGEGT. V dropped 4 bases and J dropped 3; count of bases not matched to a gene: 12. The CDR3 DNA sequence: TGTGCCAGCAGTTCCGGGACAGGGAGGTATCGGGACACTGAAGCTTTCTTT. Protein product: CASSSGTGRYRDTEAFF.

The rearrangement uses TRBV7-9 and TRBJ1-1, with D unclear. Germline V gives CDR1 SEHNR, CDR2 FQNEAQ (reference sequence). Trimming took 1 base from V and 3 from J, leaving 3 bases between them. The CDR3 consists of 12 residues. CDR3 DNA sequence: TGTGCCAGCAGCTTAGACGACACTGAAGCTTTCTTT. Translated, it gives CASSLDDTEAFF.

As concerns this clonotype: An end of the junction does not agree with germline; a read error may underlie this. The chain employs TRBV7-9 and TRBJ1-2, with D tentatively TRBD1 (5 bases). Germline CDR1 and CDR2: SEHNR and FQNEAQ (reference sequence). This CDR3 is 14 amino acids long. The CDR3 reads CARSSGTDYYGYTF. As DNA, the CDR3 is TGTGCCAGGAGCTCAGGGACGGACTACTATGGCTACACCTTC.

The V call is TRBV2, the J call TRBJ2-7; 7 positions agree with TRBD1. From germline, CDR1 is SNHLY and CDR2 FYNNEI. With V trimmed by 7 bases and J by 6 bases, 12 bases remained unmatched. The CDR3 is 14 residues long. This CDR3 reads CASTVYGTVGEQYF. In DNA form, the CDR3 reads TGTGCCAGCACAGTTTACGGGACAGTGGGCGAGCAGTACTTC.

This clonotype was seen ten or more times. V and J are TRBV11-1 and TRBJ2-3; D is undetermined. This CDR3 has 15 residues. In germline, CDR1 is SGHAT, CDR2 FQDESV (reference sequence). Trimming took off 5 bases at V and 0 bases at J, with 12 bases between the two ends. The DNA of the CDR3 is TGTGCCAGCAGCCAGTACGACATCAGCACAGATACGCAGTATTTT. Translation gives CASSQYDISTDTQYF.

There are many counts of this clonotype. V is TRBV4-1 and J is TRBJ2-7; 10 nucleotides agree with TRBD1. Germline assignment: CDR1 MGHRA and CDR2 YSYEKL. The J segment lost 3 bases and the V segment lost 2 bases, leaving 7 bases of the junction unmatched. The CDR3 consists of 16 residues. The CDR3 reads CASSQRGQGDNYEQYF. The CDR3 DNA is TGCGCCAGCAGCCAACGAGGACAGGGGGATAACTACGAGCAGTACTTC.

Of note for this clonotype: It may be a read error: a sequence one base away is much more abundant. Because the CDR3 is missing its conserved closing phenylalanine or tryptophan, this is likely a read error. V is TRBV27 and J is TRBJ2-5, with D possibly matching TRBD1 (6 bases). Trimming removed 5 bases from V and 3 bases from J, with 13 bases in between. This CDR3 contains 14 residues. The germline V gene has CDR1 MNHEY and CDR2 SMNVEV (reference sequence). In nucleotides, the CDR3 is TGTGCCAGCAGTCACCCTACAGGGAAAGAGACCCAGTACCTC. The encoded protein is CASSHPTGKETQYL.

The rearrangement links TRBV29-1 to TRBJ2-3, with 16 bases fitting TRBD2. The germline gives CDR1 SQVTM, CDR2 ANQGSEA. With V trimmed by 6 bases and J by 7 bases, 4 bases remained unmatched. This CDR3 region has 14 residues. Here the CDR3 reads CSVGTSGGANTQYF. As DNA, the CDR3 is TGCAGCGTCGGGACTAGCGGGGGGGCGAATACGCAGTATTTT.

The CDR3 reads CASSLALASYNEQFF. In DNA, the CDR3 is TGCGCCAGCAGCTTGGCTCTAGCCTCCTACAATGAGCAGTTCTTC. The chain carries TRBV5-1 and TRBJ2-1; perhaps TRBD2 as D (5 bases). This CDR3 is 15 amino acids long. Trimming removed 0 bases from V and 0 bases from J, with 7 bases in between. CDR1 is SGHRS and CDR2 is YFSETQ in the germline V gene.

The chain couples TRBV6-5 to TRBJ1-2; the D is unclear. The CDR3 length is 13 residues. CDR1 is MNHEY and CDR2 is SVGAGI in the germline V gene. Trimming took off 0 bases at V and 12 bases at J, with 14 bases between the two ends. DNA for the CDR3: TGTGCCAGCAGTTACTCCCCGTATAGGGAGAACACCTTC. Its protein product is CASSYSPYRENTF.

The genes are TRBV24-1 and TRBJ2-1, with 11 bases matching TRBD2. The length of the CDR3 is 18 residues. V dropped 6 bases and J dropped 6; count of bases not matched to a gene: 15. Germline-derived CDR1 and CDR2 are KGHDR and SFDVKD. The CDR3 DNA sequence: TGTGCCACCAGTCCTGGCCTAGCGGGGGGCCGCCGGAGCAATGAGCAGTTCTTC. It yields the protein CATSPGLAGGRRSNEQFF.

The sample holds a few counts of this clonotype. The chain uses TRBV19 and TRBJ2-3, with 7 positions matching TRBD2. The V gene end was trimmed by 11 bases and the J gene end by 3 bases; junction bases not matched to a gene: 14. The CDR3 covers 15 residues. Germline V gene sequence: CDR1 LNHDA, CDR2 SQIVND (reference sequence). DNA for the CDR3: TGTGCCTCCGCTTCTAGCGGAGACGGGACAGATACGCAGTATTTT. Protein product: CASASSGDGTDTQYF.

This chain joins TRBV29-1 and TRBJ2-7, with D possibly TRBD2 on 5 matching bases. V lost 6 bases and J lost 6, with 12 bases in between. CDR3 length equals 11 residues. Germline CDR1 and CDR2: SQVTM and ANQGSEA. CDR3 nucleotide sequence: TGCAGCGTGACCCGGGCGGGCGAGCAGTACTTC. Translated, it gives CSVTRAGEQYF.

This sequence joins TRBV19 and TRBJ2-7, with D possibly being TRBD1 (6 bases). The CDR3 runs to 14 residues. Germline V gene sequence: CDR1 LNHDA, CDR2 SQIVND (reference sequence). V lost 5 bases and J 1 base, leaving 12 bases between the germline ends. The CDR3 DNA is TGTGCCAGTAGTGTCTCAGGGGCTTCCTACGAGCAGTACTTC. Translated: CASSVSGASYEQYF. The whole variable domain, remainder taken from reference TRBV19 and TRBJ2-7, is DGGITQSPKYLFRKEGQNVTLSCEQNLNHDAMYWYRQDPGQGLRLIYYSQIVNDFQKGDIAEGYSVSREKKESFPLTVTSAQKNPTAFYLCASSVSGASYEQYFGPGTRLTVT.

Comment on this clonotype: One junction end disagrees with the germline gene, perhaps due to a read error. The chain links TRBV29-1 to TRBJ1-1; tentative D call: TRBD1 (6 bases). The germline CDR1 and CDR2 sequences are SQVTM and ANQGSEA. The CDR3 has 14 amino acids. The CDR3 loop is CSVEVRGFVSDGDF. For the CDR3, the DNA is TGCAGCGTTGAAGTAAGGGGGTTCGTCAGCGACGGGGATTTT.

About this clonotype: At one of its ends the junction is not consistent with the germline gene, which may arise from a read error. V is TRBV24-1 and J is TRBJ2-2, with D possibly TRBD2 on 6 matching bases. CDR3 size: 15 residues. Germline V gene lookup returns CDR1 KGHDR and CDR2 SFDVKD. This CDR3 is CATRGGMGGTGEPFF. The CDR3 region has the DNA TGTGCCACCAGGGGCGGGATGGGCGGCACCGGGGAGCCGTTTTTT.

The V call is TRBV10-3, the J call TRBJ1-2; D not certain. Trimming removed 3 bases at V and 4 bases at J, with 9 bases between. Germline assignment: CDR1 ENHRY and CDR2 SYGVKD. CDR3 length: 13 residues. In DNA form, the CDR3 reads TGTGCCATCAGTGATGCGCGGGCCTATGGCTACACCTTC. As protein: CAISDARAYGYTF.

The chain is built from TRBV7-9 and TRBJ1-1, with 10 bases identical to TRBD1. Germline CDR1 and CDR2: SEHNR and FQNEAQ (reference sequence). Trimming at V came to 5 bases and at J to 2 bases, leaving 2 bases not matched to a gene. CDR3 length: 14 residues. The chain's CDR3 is CASSPTGGNTEAFF. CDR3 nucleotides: TGTGCCAGCAGCCCGACAGGGGGCAACACTGAAGCTTTCTTT.

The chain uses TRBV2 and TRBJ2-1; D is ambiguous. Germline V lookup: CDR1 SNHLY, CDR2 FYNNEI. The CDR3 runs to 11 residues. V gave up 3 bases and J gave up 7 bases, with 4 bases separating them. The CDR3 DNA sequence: TGTGCCAGCAGTGATGTAAATGAGCAGTTCTTC. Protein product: CASSDVNEQFF.

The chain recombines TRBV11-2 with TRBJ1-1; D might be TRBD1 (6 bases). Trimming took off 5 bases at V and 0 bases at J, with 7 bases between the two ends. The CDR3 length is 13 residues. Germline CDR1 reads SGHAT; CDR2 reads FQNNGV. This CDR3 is CASSTGMNTEAFF. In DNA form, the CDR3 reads TGTGCCAGCAGCACAGGGATGAACACTGAAGCTTTCTTT.

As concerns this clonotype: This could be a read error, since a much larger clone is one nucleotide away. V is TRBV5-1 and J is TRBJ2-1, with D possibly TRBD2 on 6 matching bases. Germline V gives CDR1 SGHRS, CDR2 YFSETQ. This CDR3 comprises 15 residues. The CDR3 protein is CASSPGLGTYSEQFF. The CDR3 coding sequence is TGCGCCAGCAGCCCGGGACTGGGAACCTACAGTGAGCAGTTCTTC.